This T cell receptor beta chain was captured in a study of T cell responses to AZD1222 COVID-19 vaccine. Whole-study findings and limits: Baseline seropositivity characterized only a handful of AZD1222 recipients.

To note about this clone: Antigen: not known.

Produced via immunoSEQ multiplex PCR; TCRdb's table is partial and in-frame only. The repertoire consists of approximately 190,000 clones, with roughly 91% occurring once and the leading ten covering 0.99%. The input for sequencing was peripheral blood, taken on day 0 of AZD1222 vaccination. The sequence came from an adult in good health.

The CDR3 loop reads CASSFDLSYNEQFF. The CDR3 nucleotides read TGTGCCAGCAGCTTCGACTTATCCTACAATGAGCAGTTCTTC. V and J are TRBV7-9 and TRBJ2-1; D remains unclear. V lost 3 bases, J lost 1 base, and 7 bases lay in between. The CDR3 is 14 amino acids. The germline CDR1 and CDR2 sequences are SEHNR and FQNEAQ (reference sequence).